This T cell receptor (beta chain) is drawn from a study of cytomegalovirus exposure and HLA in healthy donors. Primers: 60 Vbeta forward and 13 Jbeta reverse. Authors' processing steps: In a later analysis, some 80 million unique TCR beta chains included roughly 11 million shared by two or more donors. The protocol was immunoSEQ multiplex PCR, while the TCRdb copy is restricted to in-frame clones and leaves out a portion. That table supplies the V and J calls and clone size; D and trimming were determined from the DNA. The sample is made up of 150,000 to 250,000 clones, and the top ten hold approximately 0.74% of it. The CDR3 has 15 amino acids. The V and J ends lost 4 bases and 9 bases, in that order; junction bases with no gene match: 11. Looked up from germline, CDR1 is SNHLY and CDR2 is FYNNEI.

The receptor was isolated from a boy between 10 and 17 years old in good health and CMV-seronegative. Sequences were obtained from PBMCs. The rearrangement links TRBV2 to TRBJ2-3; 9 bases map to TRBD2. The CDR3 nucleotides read TGTGCCAGCAGTGCCAGCGGGGGGCCGGGGGGAACGCAGTATTTT. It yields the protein CASSASGGPGGTQYF.